These 3 T cell receptor beta chains were all obtained from the same sample, sequenced in a study of shared clonotypes between healthy human individuals. The protocol was immunoSEQ multiplex PCR, while the TCRdb copy is restricted to in-frame clones and leaves out a portion. The sample consists of about a million clones, around three quarters of them appearing once. The material sequenced was memory CD4+ T cells sorted from blood. Indicated subset: CD45RA-negative fraction. These receptors originate from a man aged 18 to 29 in good health.

The chain recombines TRBV6-1 with TRBJ2-7; no clear D. Germline V gene sequence: CDR1 MNHNS, CDR2 SASEGT. The CDR3 is made up of 13 amino acids. The V end lost 1 base, the J end lost 5 bases, and 9 bases lay between the germline ends. As DNA, the CDR3 is TGTGCCAGCAGTGAAGTCTTCTACGACGAGCAGTACTTC. Amino acid sequence: CASSEVFYDEQYF.

This clone has ten or more counts. Other DNA sequences in the sample encode the same CDR3. The rearrangement uses TRBV27 and TRBJ1-5; D is possibly TRBD1 (6 bases). Trimming cost V 5 bases and J 0 bases, with 14 bases left between them. Germline-derived CDR1 and CDR2 are MNHEY and SMNVEV (reference sequence). The CDR3 is 16 amino acids. CDR3 coding DNA: TGTGCCAGCAGTCTAGGAGGGACAAATAGCAATCAGCCCCAGCATTTT. Encoded protein: CASSLGGTNSNQPQHF.

The V gene is TRBV5-4, the J gene TRBJ2-2, with 11 nucleotides matching TRBD1. The CDR3 is 17 amino acids. CDR1 and CDR2 from the germline V gene are SGHNT and YYREEE (reference sequence). The junction had 7 bases not matched to a gene; V was cut back by 0 bases and J by 6 bases. The CDR3 is CASSLGMDRGLAGELFF. CDR3 DNA sequence: TGTGCCAGCAGCTTGGGCATGGACAGGGGGCTCGCCGGGGAGCTGTTTTTT.